This entry lists 2 T cell receptor beta chains sequenced from one sample in a study of shared clonotypes between healthy human individuals. Libraries were prepared by immunoSEQ multiplex PCR; TCRdb keeps only in-frame clonotypes and omits some of them. The repertoire has under 850,000 clones, around 77% of them found once; the top ten carry 1.8%. Sequenced material: memory CD4+ T cells sorted from blood. Specified subset: CD45RA-negative fraction. The receptor set was obtained from a woman younger than 45 in good health.

The CDR3 DNA is TGTGCCAGCAGGGACCGTAGCGGGAGGGCCCACAATGAGCAGTTCTTC. This sequence encodes CASRDRSGRAHNEQFF. The chain uses TRBV2 and TRBJ2-1; 11 bases fit TRBD2. Per the germline V gene, CDR1 is SNHLY and CDR2 is FYNNEI. This CDR3 comprises 16 residues. With 6 bases clipped from V and 5 bases from J, the junction kept 9 bases outside the gene matches. Drawing the rest from reference TRBV2 and TRBJ2-1, the complete variable domain is EPEVTQTPSHQVTQMGQEVILRCVPISNHLYFYWYRQILGQKVEFLVSFYNNEISEKSEIFDDQFSVERPDGSNFTLKIRSTKLEDSAMYFCASRDRSGRAHNEQFFGPGTRLTVL.

The chain combines TRBV4-1 with TRBJ1-6, with 11 positions matching TRBD1. This CDR3 has 16 amino acids. Germline assignment: CDR1 MGHRA and CDR2 YSYEKL. V was clipped by 2 bases and J by 9 bases; unmatched bases: 6. The CDR3 bases are TGCGCCAGCAGCCAACTCCGGACAGGGGGCATTTCACCCCTCCACTTT. Translation: CASSQLRTGGISPLHF.